The sequence of this T cell receptor (beta chain) was determined in a study of shared clonotypes between healthy human individuals. Terminally differentiated effector memory CD45RA+ cells were excluded by CCR7 positive selection of CD45RO-negative cells. Of note for this clone: The antigen is not known.

Germline V CDR1 and CDR2: SGHAT, FQNNGV. V gave up 5 bases and J gave up 4 bases, with 11 bases separating them. This CDR3 comprises 13 residues. Sequencing used immunoSEQ multiplex PCR; TCRdb keeps in-frame clones, though not all of them. The data contain about 2.1 million clones, 85% to 95% of them seen just once; the ten biggest clones take up more than 1.5%. Notes on the study in general: The four-donor shared clonotypes exceeded non-shared clonotypes in generation probability, with non-shared ones scoring lower.

The sequence came from a man aged 18 to 29 in good health. Some clones in this sample may be carry-over from other donors' samples. Sequences were obtained from naive CD8+ T cells from PBMCs. The rearrangement uses TRBV11-2 and TRBJ2-5, with a possible D match to TRBD1 (6 bases). Written as DNA, the CDR3 is TGTGCCAGCAGCCGGACAGTGGGAGAGACCCAGTACTTC. It translates to CASSRTVGETQYF.